This T cell receptor (beta chain) came from a study of shared clonotypes between healthy human individuals. Terminally differentiated effector memory CD45RA+ cells were left out of the naive CD8 fraction, which was CD45RO-negative and positively selected for CCR7. Germline loops: CDR1 MDHEN, CDR2 SYDVKM. The ends were cut back, 7 bases at V and 3 bases at J, with 13 bases in the middle. The CDR3 contains 13 residues. Original data processing: ImmunoSEQ gave junction-only sequences without quality scores, so filtering differed. Profiling relied on immunoSEQ multiplex PCR, and the TCRdb table lists in-frame clones only, not all of them. V and J calls plus clone size are reproduced from that table; the DNA served to infer D and trimming. The sample contains hundreds of thousands of clones, less than 97% of which appear only once. In regard to this clone: Its antigen is as yet unknown.

Study-wide points: Exclusively blood specimens were collected; tissue repertoires likely differ.

Sequencing was performed on naive CD8+ T cells sorted from blood. The chain employs TRBV28 and TRBJ2-7; D might be TRBD1 (5 bases). The receptor comes from a woman in her 30s in good health. The DNA for the CDR3 is TGTGCCAGCAAACTCGACAGTGACTACGAGCAGTACTTC. The encoded protein is CASKLDSDYEQYF. Filled out from reference TRBV28 and TRBJ2-7, the complete variable domain reads DVKVTQSSRYLVKRTGEKVFLECVQDMDHENMFWYRQDPGLGLRLIYFSYDVKMKEKGDIPEGYSVSREKKERFSLILESASTNQTSMYLCASKLDSDYEQYFGPGTRLTVT.